The 10 T cell receptor beta chains below were found in one sample sequenced in a study of memory CD4+ T cells and cytomegalovirus serostatus. The sort gate was single viable CD3+CD4+CD8-CD45RO+ cells for memory CD4+ T cells. The method was immunoSEQ multiplex PCR; TCRdb's version includes in-frame clones alone and lacks a portion of them. The data show 35,000 to 50,000 clones, roughly 79% seen once. The sequencing input was memory CD4+ T cells from blood. The receptors here all came from an adult in good health and CMV-seronegative.

This clone was seen once. The chain links TRBV5-5 to TRBJ2-5, with no clear D. Per the germline V gene, CDR1 is SGHKS and CDR2 is YYEKEE (reference sequence). This CDR3 has 13 amino acids. The ends were cut back, 2 bases at V and 0 bases at J, with 5 bases in the middle. CDR3 sequence (DNA): TGTGCCAGCAGCTTAGCCAACCAAGAGACCCAGTACTTC. This translates into CASSLANQETQYF.

The rearrangement uses TRBV2 and TRBJ1-5; the D is unclear. V lost 6 bases to trimming and J lost 1 base, with 13 bases between them. The CDR3 sequence is 15 residues long. In germline, CDR1 is SNHLY, CDR2 FYNNEI. Written as DNA, the CDR3 is TGTGCCAGCAGGGAGGAAGGGAAGAGCAATCAGCCCCAGCATTTT. Translated, it gives CASREEGKSNQPQHF.

This clone has only a few counts. This sequence joins TRBV4-2 and TRBJ1-5; TRBD1 is a possible D gene (6 bases). Germline CDR1 reads LGHNA; CDR2 reads YNFKEQ. V lost 0 bases, J lost 9 bases, and 15 bases lay in between. CDR3 length equals 15 residues. Written as DNA, the CDR3 is TGTGCCAGCAGCCAAGATCTGCAGGGGCTACGGCCCCAGCATTTT. Amino acid sequence: CASSQDLQGLRPQHF.

A few counts support this clone. The chain links TRBV28 to TRBJ2-1, with a weak D call TRBD1 (5 bases). Germline loops: CDR1 MDHEN, CDR2 SYDVKM. Trimming removed 5 bases from V and 6 bases from J, with 11 bases in between. The CDR3 length is 13 residues. In DNA, the CDR3 is TGTGCCAGCAGTCTCGACAGATTCAATGAGCAGTTCTTC. This codes for CASSLDRFNEQFF.

V is TRBV28 and J is TRBJ1-6; the D is unclear. This CDR3 is built from 14 residues. Germline CDR1 reads MDHEN; CDR2 reads SYDVKM. Trimming took 10 bases from V and 0 from J, leaving 10 bases between them. For the CDR3, the DNA is TGTGCCACCCGGGCGAGCTCCTATAATTCACCCCTCCACTTT. This encodes CATRASSYNSPLHF.

This clone was seen only a few times. The chain combines TRBV5-6 with TRBJ2-4; weak D call: TRBD2 (6 bases). Germline CDR1 and CDR2: SGHDT and YYEEEE. V was clipped by 4 bases and J by 1 base, with 9 bases between them. CDR3 length equals 14 residues. For the CDR3, the DNA is TGTGCCAGCAGCGTTGGGAGGGCCAAAAACATTCAGTACTTC. This gives the protein CASSVGRAKNIQYF.

This clone was seen only a few times. The chain has TRBV7-2 and TRBJ1-1; no firm D call. Germline-derived CDR1 and CDR2 are SGHTA and FQGNSA. V was clipped by 5 bases and J by 4 bases, with 20 bases between them. CDR3 length equals 16 residues. The CDR3: CASSLRTSKVGTEAFF. CDR3 nucleotide sequence: TGTGCCAGCAGCCTACGGACGTCTAAGGTCGGCACTGAAGCTTTCTTT.

The chain employs TRBV19 and TRBJ1-5; 9 bases match TRBD1. The junction had 10 bases not matched to a gene; V was cut back by 5 bases and J by 5 bases. Per the germline V gene, CDR1 is LNHDA and CDR2 is SQIVND (reference sequence). This CDR3 region has 16 residues. The CDR3 DNA follows: TGTGCCAGTAGTCGTATACCGGGACAGGGCGATCAGCCCCAGCATTTT. This codes for CASSRIPGQGDQPQHF.

The sample holds a few counts of this clone. V is TRBV5-1 and J is TRBJ1-5, with unresolved D. The CDR3 is 13 residues long. Trimming removed 2 bases at V and 3 bases at J, with 6 bases between. In germline, CDR1 is SGHRS, CDR2 YFSETQ. CDR3 nucleotides: TGCGCCAGCAGCTTCGGGTTCAATCAGCCCCAGCATTTT. Translated, it gives CASSFGFNQPQHF.

This chain connects TRBV30 to TRBJ2-7; 9 positions match TRBD1. The CDR3 has 12 residues. The V gene's germline CDR1 is GTSNPN and CDR2 SVGIG (reference sequence). V lost 5 bases and J lost 2; bases outside the gene matches: 1. CDR3 amino acids: CAWGTGTYEQYF. The CDR3 DNA reads as TGTGCCTGGGGGACAGGGACCTACGAGCAGTACTTC.